A selection of T cell receptor beta chains follows, all from one sample in a study of metastatic and nonmetastatic thyroid tumors. TCRdb re-processed the PCR reads through MiXCR. The data contain 85,000 to 95,000 clones, under 15% of them singletons. The sequencing input was blood. These receptors came from a female donor with papillary thyroid cancer or a benign thyroid nodule (not recorded which). Some clones in this sample may be carry-over from other donors' samples. Each CDR3 is given with its conserved first and last residue. Fields, in order: V gene, J gene, D gene, clone size, CDR3 length, CDR3 protein, CDR3 DNA. A D gene is named only where the DNA matches it firmly. Clone size, where shown, is once, few, many, or a class for clones that have expanded.

>TRBV19|TRBJ1-2|.|many|14
CASSYQAKGYGYTF
TGTGCCAGTAGCTATCAGGCAAAGGGCTATGGCTACACCTTC
>TRBV20-1|TRBJ2-5|.|.|12
CSARGRWGTQYF
TGCAGTGCTAGAGGGAGATGGGGGACCCAGTACTTC
>TRBV19|TRBJ2-7|TRBD2|many|15
CASTVSGSSSYEQYF
TGTGCCAGTACTGTTAGCGGGAGTAGCTCCTACGAGCAGTACTTC
>TRBV5-8|TRBJ2-7|TRBD2|many|14
CASTLRASGYEQYF
TGTGCCAGCACCCTCAGGGCTAGCGGATACGAGCAGTACTTC
>TRBV7-9|TRBJ1-4|.|many|15
CASRLNSATNEKLFF
TGTGCCAGCAGGCTCAACAGTGCAACTAATGAAAAACTGTTTTTT
>TRBV2|TRBJ1-6|.|many|15
CASSEALGSGSPLHF
TGTGCCAGCAGTGAAGCGTTGGGGTCGGGTTCACCCCTCCACTTT
>TRBV15|TRBJ2-1|TRBD2|many|14
CATSRDNSGGNQFF
TGTGCCACCAGCAGAGATAACAGCGGGGGTAATCAGTTCTTC
>TRBV20-1|TRBJ1-4|TRBD1|many|18
CSARDPLGQGATNEKLFF
TGCAGTGCTAGAGACCCCCTGGGGCAGGGGGCGACTAATGAAAAACTGTTTTTT
>TRBV11-1|TRBJ1-1|TRBD1|many|17
CASSFMGGTVTNTEAFF
TGTGCCAGCAGCTTTATGGGGGGGACAGTCACGAACACTGAAGCTTTCTTT
>TRBV5-6|TRBJ1-1|.|many|13
CASSSSLNTEAFF
TGTGCCAGCAGCAGTAGTCTGAACACTGAAGCTTTCTTT
>TRBV11-2|TRBJ2-6|.|.|17
CASSFFSAGPGANVLTF
TGTGCCAGCAGCTTTTTTTCTGCAGGCCCCGGGGCCAACGTCCTGACTTTC
>TRBV20-1|TRBJ1-2|.|many|12
CSARAVLYGYTF
TGCAGTGCTAGAGCGGTTCTCTATGGCTACACCTTC
>TRBV19|TRBJ2-2|.|many|13
CASSIGATGELFF
TGTGCCAGTAGTATAGGGGCTACCGGGGAGCTGTTTTTT
>TRBV11-1|TRBJ1-5|.|many|16
CASSWPKAGDNQPQHF
TGTGCCAGCAGCTGGCCCAAGGCAGGGGACAATCAGCCCCAGCATTTT
>TRBV7-8|TRBJ2-7|TRBD2|.|17
CASILSSGSGGSNEQYF
TGTGCCAGCATCTTATCAAGCGGTAGCGGGGGGTCTAACGAGCAGTACTTC
>TRBV29-1|TRBJ1-1|TRBD1|many|14
CSVDRDRVVGEAFF
TGCAGCGTTGACCGGGACAGGGTGGTAGGTGAAGCTTTCTTT
>TRBV27|TRBJ1-1|TRBD1|many|14
CASSLTRQGTEAFF
TGTGCCAGCAGTTTAACGAGACAGGGGACTGAAGCTTTCTTT
>TRBV30|TRBJ2-2|.|.|12
CAWTVNTGELFF
TGTGCCTGGACAGTTAACACCGGGGAGCTGTTTTTT
>TRBV7-2|TRBJ2-1|TRBD2|.|17
CASSLTLSSGGQNEQFF
TGTGCCAGCAGCTTAACCCTATCATCGGGGGGGCAAAATGAGCAGTTCTTC
>TRBV27|TRBJ2-5|.|.|17
CASSLYSRGRDGETQYF
TGTGCCAGCAGTTTATATTCAAGGGGGAGGGATGGAGAGACCCAGTACTTC
>TRBV2|TRBJ1-6|.|few|15
CASGEEDRFVSPLHF
TGTGCCAGCGGTGAGGAGGACCGGTTTGTTTCACCCCTCCACTTT
>TRBV15|TRBJ2-7|.|.|16
CATSTAASLSRYDQYF
TGTGCCACCAGCACAGCGGCCAGTCTTTCACGCTACGATCAGTACTTC
>TRBV20-1|TRBJ2-2|TRBD2|.|15
CSSPERGGPTGELFF
TGCAGTTCCCCGGAGCGGGGGGGCCCCACTGGGGAGCTGTTTTTT
>TRBV10-3|TRBJ2-7|.|many|16
CAISESLGMGSYEQYF
TGTGCCATCAGTGAGTCCCTGGGAATGGGCTCCTACGAGCAGTACTTC
>TRBV10-2|TRBJ1-4|.|many|13
CASRSGASEKLFF
TGCGCCAGCAGGTCGGGGGCCTCTGAAAAACTGTTTTTT
>TRBV5-5|TRBJ1-2|.|many|11
CASSLERVAAF
TGTGCCAGCAGCTTGGAGAGGGTAGCAGCCTTC
>TRBV9|TRBJ1-2|.|.|15
CASSVGRHGATAHTF
TGTGCCAGCAGCGTAGGCCGACACGGGGCAACGGCCCACACCTTC
>TRBV27|TRBJ2-1|TRBD2|many|12
CASSGGANEQFF
TGTGCCAGCAGCGGGGGGGCCAATGAGCAGTTCTTC
>TRBV3-1|TRBJ1-6|.|many|15
CASKTHGSYNSPLHF
TGTGCCAGCAAAACCCATGGCTCCTATAATTCACCCCTCCACTTT
>TRBV5-1|TRBJ2-5|.|many|15
CASSFIAQVGETQYF
TGCGCCAGCAGCTTTATCGCTCAGGTGGGAGAGACCCAGTACTTC
>TRBV6-5|TRBJ2-7|TRBD2|many|16
CASSYVSTSGAYEQYF
TGTGCCAGCAGTTACGTCTCGACTAGCGGGGCCTACGAGCAGTACTTC
>TRBV28|TRBJ1-2|.|few|12
CTSRDGTYGYTF
TGTACCAGCAGGGACGGAACATATGGCTACACATTC
>TRBV7-6|TRBJ2-2|.|many|13
CASSPVRAGELFF
TGTGCCAGCAGCCCCGTCCGGGCCGGGGAGCTGTTTTTT
>TRBV7-2|TRBJ2-3|TRBD2|once|15
CASSFSGSSTDTQYF
TGTGCCAGCAGCTTTAGCGGGAGCTCCACAGATACGCAGTATTTT
>TRBV7-2|TRBJ2-7|.|.|15
CASSDRDSASYEQYF
TGTGCCAGCAGCGACCGTGACAGTGCCTCCTACGAGCAGTACTTC
>TRBV20-1|TRBJ2-3|TRBD2|.|16
CSARDLALAGGYTQYF
TGCAGTGCTAGGGATCTGGCACTAGCGGGGGGTTATACGCAGTATTTT
>TRBV4-1|TRBJ2-5|.|.|13
CASSQVVGETQYF
TGCGCCAGCAGCCAAGTGGTGGGAGAGACCCAGTACTTC
>TRBV7-3|TRBJ2-1|TRBD1|many|14
CASSLMDRRGEQFF
TGTGCCAGCAGCTTAATGGACAGGAGAGGCGAGCAGTTCTTC
>TRBV5-5|TRBJ1-5|.|many|15
CASSAGGYSNQPQHF
TGTGCCAGCAGCGCAGGAGGTTATAGCAATCAGCCCCAGCATTTT
>TRBV28|TRBJ1-2|TRBD1|many|16
CASSFGRGQGAYGYTF
TGTGCCAGCAGTTTCGGGAGGGGACAGGGCGCCTATGGCTACACCTTC
>TRBV20-1|TRBJ2-1|.|many|14
CSVHRSLHDNEQFF
TGCAGTGTCCACAGGTCACTGCACGACAATGAGCAGTTCTTC